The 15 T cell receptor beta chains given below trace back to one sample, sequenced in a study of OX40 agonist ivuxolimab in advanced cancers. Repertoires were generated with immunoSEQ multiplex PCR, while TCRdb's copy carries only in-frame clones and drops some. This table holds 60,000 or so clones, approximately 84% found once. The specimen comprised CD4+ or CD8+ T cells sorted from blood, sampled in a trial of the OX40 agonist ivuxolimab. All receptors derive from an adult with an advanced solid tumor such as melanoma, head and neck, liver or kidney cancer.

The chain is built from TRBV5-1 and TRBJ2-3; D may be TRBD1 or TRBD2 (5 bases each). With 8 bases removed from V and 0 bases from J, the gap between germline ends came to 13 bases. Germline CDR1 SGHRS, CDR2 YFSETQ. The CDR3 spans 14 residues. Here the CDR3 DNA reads TGCGCCAGTGGGGGAGAAACTAGCACAGATACGCAGTATTTT. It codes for CASGGETSTDTQYF.

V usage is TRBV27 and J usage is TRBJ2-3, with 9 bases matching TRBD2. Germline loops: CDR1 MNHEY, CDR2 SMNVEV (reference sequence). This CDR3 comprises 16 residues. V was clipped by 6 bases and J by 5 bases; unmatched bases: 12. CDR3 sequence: CASSSPGAGGGDTQYF. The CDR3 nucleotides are TGTGCCAGCAGCTCCCCCGGGGCGGGAGGGGGAGATACGCAGTATTTT.

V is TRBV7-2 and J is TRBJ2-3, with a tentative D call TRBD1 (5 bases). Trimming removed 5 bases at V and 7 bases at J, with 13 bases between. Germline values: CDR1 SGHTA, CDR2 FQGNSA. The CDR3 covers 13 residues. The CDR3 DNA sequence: TGTGCCAGCAGCACCTCAGGGCGCAATACGCAGTATTTT. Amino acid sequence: CASSTSGRNTQYF.

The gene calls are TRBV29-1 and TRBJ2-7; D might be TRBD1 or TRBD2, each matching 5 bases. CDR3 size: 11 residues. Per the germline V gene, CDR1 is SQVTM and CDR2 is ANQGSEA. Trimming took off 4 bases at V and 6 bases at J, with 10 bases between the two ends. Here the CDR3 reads CSVGGVGEQYF. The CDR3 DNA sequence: TGCAGCGTTGGAGGGGTTGGCGAGCAGTACTTC.

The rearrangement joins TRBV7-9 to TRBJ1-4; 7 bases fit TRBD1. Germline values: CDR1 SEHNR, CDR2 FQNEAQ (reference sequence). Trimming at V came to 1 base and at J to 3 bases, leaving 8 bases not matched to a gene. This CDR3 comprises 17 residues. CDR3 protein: CASSLEGQKGANEKLFF. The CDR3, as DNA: TGTGCCAGCAGCTTAGAGGGACAGAAGGGTGCTAATGAAAAACTGTTTTTT.

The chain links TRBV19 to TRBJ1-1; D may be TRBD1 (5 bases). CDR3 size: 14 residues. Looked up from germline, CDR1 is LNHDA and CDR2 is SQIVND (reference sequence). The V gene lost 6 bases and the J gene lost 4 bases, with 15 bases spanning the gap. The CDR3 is CASSPRVEGTEAFF. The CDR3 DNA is TGTGCCAGTAGCCCCAGGGTAGAGGGCACTGAAGCTTTCTTT.

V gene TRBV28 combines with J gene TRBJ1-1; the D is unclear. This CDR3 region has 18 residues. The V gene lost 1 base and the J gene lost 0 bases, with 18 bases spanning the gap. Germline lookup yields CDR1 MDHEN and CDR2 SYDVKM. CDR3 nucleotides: TGTGCCAGCAGTTTATCCCTTCCTAGGGCGGCCATGAACACTGAAGCTTTCTTT. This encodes CASSLSLPRAAMNTEAFF. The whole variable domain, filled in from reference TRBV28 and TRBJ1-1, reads DVKVTQSSRYLVKRTGEKVFLECVQDMDHENMFWYRQDPGLGLRLIYFSYDVKMKEKGDIPEGYSVSREKKERFSLILESASTNQTSMYLCASSLSLPRAAMNTEAFFGQGTRLTVV.

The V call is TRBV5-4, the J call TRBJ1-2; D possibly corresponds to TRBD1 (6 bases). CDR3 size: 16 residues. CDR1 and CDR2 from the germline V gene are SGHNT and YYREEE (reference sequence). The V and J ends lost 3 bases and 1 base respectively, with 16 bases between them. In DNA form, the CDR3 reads TGTGCCAGCAGCTACGTAGGGACAACGTATAACTATGGCTACACCTTC. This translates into CASSYVGTTYNYGYTF. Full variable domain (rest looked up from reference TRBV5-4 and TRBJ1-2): ETGVTQSPTHLIKTRGQQVTLRCSSQSGHNTVSWYQQALGQGPQFIFQYYREEENGRGNFPPRFSGLQFPNYSSELNVNALELDDSALYLCASSYVGTTYNYGYTFGSGTRLTVV.

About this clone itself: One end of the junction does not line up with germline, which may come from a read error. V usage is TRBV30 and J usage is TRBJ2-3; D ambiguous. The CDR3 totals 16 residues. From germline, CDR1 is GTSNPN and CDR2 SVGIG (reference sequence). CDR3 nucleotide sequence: TGTGCCTGGAGTTCTCTTCGAGCTACCAGCACCGATACGCAGTATTTT. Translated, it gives CAWSSLRATSTDTQYF.

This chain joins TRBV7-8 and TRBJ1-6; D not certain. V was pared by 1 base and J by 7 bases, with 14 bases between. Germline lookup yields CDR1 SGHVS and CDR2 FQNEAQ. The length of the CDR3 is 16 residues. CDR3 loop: CASSLDTIGNNSPLHF. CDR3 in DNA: TGTGCCAGCAGCTTAGATACGATAGGGAACAATTCACCCCTCCACTTT.

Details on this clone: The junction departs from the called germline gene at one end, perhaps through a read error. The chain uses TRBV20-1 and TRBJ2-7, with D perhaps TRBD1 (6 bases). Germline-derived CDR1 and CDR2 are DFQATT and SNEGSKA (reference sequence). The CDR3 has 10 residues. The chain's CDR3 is CSATGIAGAF. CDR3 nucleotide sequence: TGCAGTGCAACGGGGATTGCAGGGGCCTTC.

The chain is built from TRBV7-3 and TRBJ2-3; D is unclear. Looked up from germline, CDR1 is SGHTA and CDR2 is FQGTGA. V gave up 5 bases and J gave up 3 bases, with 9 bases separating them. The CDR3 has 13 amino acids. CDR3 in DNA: TGTGCCAGCAGCCGAACTGCTACAGATACGCAGTATTTT. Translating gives CASSRTATDTQYF.

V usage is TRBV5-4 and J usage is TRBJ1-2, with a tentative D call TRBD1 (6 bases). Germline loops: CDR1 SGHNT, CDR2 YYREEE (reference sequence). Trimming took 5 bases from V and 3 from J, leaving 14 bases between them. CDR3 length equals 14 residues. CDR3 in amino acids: CASRNYRDDYGYTF. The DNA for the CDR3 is TGTGCCAGCAGGAATTACAGGGACGACTATGGCTACACCTTC.

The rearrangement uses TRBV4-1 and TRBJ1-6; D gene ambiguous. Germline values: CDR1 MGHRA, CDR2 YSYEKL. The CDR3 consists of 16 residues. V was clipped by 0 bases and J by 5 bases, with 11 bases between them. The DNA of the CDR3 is TGCGCCAGCAGCCAAGATTCCTCTTTAGATAATTCACCCCTCCACTTT. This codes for CASSQDSSLDNSPLHF.

The CDR3 loop reads CASSLEYLSTDTQYF. In DNA, the CDR3 is TGTGCCAGCAGCTTGGAGTATCTTAGCACAGATACGCAGTATTTT. The V and J genes are TRBV7-2 and TRBJ2-3; D is ambiguous. The V gene lost 3 bases and the J gene lost 0 bases, with 10 bases spanning the gap. Germline CDR1 and CDR2: SGHTA and FQGNSA. This CDR3 comprises 15 residues.